Included here is one T cell receptor beta chain sequence, with context. This table comes from immunoSEQ multiplex PCR, and its TCRdb copy is limited to in-frame clones, with some not included. The sample carries some 54,000 clones, around 96% recorded once. The data derive from a study of control samples from healthy donors and cancer patients. After removal of 3 bases from V and 5 bases from J, the junction contained 12 bases not matched to a gene. The CDR3 is 16 amino acids. Germline V gene sequence: CDR1 KGHSH, CDR2 LQKENI. The sequencing input was blood. The source of this sequence is a woman aged 25 to 39 in good health. The chain joins TRBV18 to TRBJ2-7; the match to TRBD2 covers 8 bases. The CDR3 region is CASSPLGSGTGNEQYF. DNA for the CDR3: TGTGCCAGCTCACCGCTGGGTAGCGGGACGGGTAACGAGCAGTACTTC.